The 13 T cell receptor beta chains below were found in one sample sequenced in a study of post-analysis software for immune sequencing data. Study-level findings and limits: Patients used roughly five TRBV segments, including TRBV5-6, TRBV5-1 and TRBV20-1, more often than controls.

Unique molecular identifiers were carried by the TCR beta cDNA libraries. TCRdb re-analysed the PCR reads in MiXCR, keeping a single row per CDR3 protein. The sample includes 650,000 to 900,000 distinct CDR3 sequences, about half of them seen just once. For these TCRs, the target antigens are not known. Sequenced sample: blood. The receptor source for this set is a girl aged 5-17 years with multiple sclerosis.

The genes are TRBV7-2 and TRBJ1-5, with 8 bases fitting TRBD1. V was pared by 7 bases and J by 4 bases, with 3 bases of the junction left unmatched. Germline V gene data show CDR1 as SGHTA and CDR2 as FQGNSA. The CDR3 totals 13 residues. CDR3 protein: CASTTGGNQPQHF. The CDR3 nucleotides read TGTGCCAGCACTACAGGGGGAAATCAGCCCCAGCATTTT.

V gene TRBV7-2 combines with J gene TRBJ2-1; maybe TRBD2 (5 bases). The CDR3 covers 15 residues. Germline assignment: CDR1 SGHTA and CDR2 FQGNSA. Trimming cost V 5 bases and J 0 bases, with 11 bases left between them. The CDR3 DNA is TGTGCCAGCAGCGCCTTAGCGCACTCCTACAATGAGCAGTTCTTC. It is translated as CASSALAHSYNEQFF.

The chain links TRBV9 to TRBJ2-5, with a possible D match to TRBD1 (6 bases). The J call is doubtful: the DNA matches TRBJ2-7 better. Germline lookup yields CDR1 SGDLS and CDR2 YYNGEE. The CDR3 loop spans 13 amino acids. CDR3 in amino acids: CASSVGLGGEQYF. In DNA form, the CDR3 reads TGTGCCAGCAGCGTAGGGTTAGGGGGCGAGCAGTACTTC.

The chain employs TRBV6-1 and TRBJ1-2; TRBD1 is a possible D gene (6 bases). The CDR3 is 17 amino acids. The germline CDR1 and CDR2 sequences are MNHNS and SASEGT. V was cut by 3 bases and J by 3 bases, with 20 bases left in between. CDR3 DNA sequence: TGTGCCAGCAGTGATGGGTGGGGCAGGGGCCTTTACTATGGCTACACCTTC. Translated, it gives CASSDGWGRGLYYGYTF.

The V call is TRBV4-1, the J call TRBJ2-7; 9 positions match TRBD1. Germline V CDR1 and CDR2: MGHRA, YSYEKL. This CDR3 region has 15 residues. V lost 0 bases and J lost 4; bases outside the gene matches: 4. As DNA, the CDR3 is TGCGCCAGCAGCCAAGAGACAGGGGGGCAATACGAGCAGTACTTC. It encodes CASSQETGGQYEQYF.

The chain is built from TRBV28 and TRBJ2-3, with D tentatively TRBD2 (6 bases). CDR3 length: 14 amino acids. Per the germline V gene, CDR1 is MDHEN and CDR2 is SYDVKM. The V end lost 6 bases, the J end lost 2 bases, and 12 bases lay between the germline ends. The CDR3 sequence is CASSRGGPTDTQYF. The CDR3 region has the DNA TGTGCCAGCAGCAGAGGAGGGCCCACAGATACGCAGTATTTT.

The CDR3 sequence: CASSVLGEDSPLHF. The CDR3 DNA sequence: TGTGCCAGCAGTGTTCTGGGGGAGGATTCACCCCTCCACTTT. This chain uses TRBV25-1 with TRBJ1-6; tentatively, D is TRBD1 (5 bases). The germline gives CDR1 MGHDK, CDR2 SYGVNS. Trimming stripped 4 bases from V and 8 bases from J, with 12 bases between. The CDR3 loop spans 14 amino acids. Looking up the rest from reference TRBV25-1 and TRBJ1-6 gives the full variable domain: EADIYQTPRYLVIGTGKKITLECSQTMGHDKMYWYQQDPGMELHLIHYSYGVNSTEKGDLSSESTVSRIRTEHFPLTLESARPSHTSQYLCASSVLGEDSPLHFGNGTRLTVT.

This clonotype was found a few times. The V call is TRBV28, the J call TRBJ2-5; a weak D match, TRBD2 (5 bases). This CDR3 has 15 amino acids. Trimming took 5 bases from V and 2 from J, leaving 15 bases between them. CDR1 and CDR2 (germline): MDHEN, SYDVKM. CDR3 bases: TGTGCCAGCAGTAATTCGGCGGGCTCTCAAGAGACCCAGTACTTC. Encoded protein: CASSNSAGSQETQYF.

This clonotype was detected a few times. The chain has TRBV12-3 or TRBV12-4 and TRBJ2-4; D unclear. There are 17 residues in the CDR3. The ends were cut back, 2 bases at V and 0 bases at J, with 14 bases in the middle. CDR3 nucleotides: TGTGCCAGCAGTTTACGCGGTGGGGTACTAGCCAAAAACATTCAGTACTTC. This codes for CASSLRGGVLAKNIQYF.

This clonotype was seen more than once but under ten times. This sequence joins TRBV5-6 and TRBJ1-2, with a possible D match to TRBD1 (6 bases). V shed 4 bases and J shed 5 bases, with 15 bases lying between them. CDR3 length: 14 amino acids. Germline values: CDR1 SGHDT, CDR2 YYEEEE. The chain's CDR3 is CASSPGGAIYGYTF. CDR3 in DNA: TGTGCCAGCAGCCCCGGGGGGGCAATATATGGCTACACCTTC.

The rearrangement joins TRBV4-3 to TRBJ2-7; the D is unclear. There are 14 residues in the CDR3. Between the trimmed V and J ends, which lost 1 base and 1 base, there was a span of 8 bases. Per the germline V gene, CDR1 is LGHNA and CDR2 is YSLEER. CDR3 DNA sequence: TGCGCCAGCAGCCAAGCTTTGGGGTCCTACGAGCAGTACTTC. Its protein product is CASSQALGSYEQYF.

Concerning this clonotype: Relative to the germline gene, one junction end is altered; a read error may explain this. V usage is TRBV29-1 and J usage is TRBJ2-1, with 7 bases lining up with TRBD2. Per germline, CDR1 SQVTM and CDR2 ANQGSEA. The CDR3 runs to 13 residues. The DNA of the CDR3 is TGCAGCGCCTCTACGACTAGCAGAAATGAGCAATTCTTC. This sequence encodes CSASTTSRNEQFF.

The rearrangement joins TRBV7-8 to TRBJ1-1; a weak D match, TRBD1 (6 bases). Looked up from germline, CDR1 is SGHVS and CDR2 is FQNEAQ. The germline V and J ends were trimmed by 0 bases and 0 bases, with 11 bases remaining between them. This CDR3 spans 16 amino acids. The CDR3 DNA is TGTGCCAGCAGCTTAGCTTGGACAGTCATGAACACTGAAGCTTTCTTT. Translating gives CASSLAWTVMNTEAFF.